This is a list of T cell receptor beta chains from one sample in a study of regulatory T cells in long-lasting Graves disease. TCRdb re-called the multiplex PCR reads through MiXCR, storing one row per CDR3 protein. The sample yields some 220,000 distinct CDR3 sequences, approximately 18% seen once. These records were also assigned to another study, of T cells in Graves' hyperthyroidism and ophthalmopathy.

The sample in question was peripheral blood mononuclear cells (PBMCs), obtained at new diagnosis, from a patient treated with antithyroid drugs. Every receptor here comes from a woman aged 30 to 39 with Graves disease. The CDR3 runs from the conserved cysteine through the conserved F or W. The D gene is left open where the match is weak. The listing skips clone size in some rows; elsewhere it reads once, few, many or a size class.

CDR3 protein	CDR3 DNA	V gene	J gene	clone size	D gene
CASSLAGLAGASYEQYF	TGTGCCAGCAGCTTGGCGGGACTAGCGGGGGCCTCCTACGAGCAGTACTTC	TRBV5-4	TRBJ2-7	NA	TRBD2
CASSYWTGGIGNTQYF	TGTGCCAGCAGTTACTGGACAGGTGGGATCGGTAATACGCAGTATTTT	TRBV6-2/TRBV6-3	TRBJ2-3	many	TRBD1
CSAREASGRYEQYF	TGCAGTGCTAGAGAGGCTAGCGGGAGGTACGAGCAGTACTTC	TRBV20-1	TRBJ2-7	NA	TRBD2
CASSRQVAGGGELFF	TGTGCCAGCAGCCGCCAGGTTGCGGGCGGGGGGGAGCTGTTTTTT	TRBV3-1	TRBJ2-2	many	NA
CAVRTGKTGELFF	TGTGCCGTCCGGACAGGAAAGACCGGGGAGCTGTTTTTT	TRBV7-9	TRBJ2-2	NA	TRBD1
CASSDGGASTEAFF	TGTGCCAGTAGTGATGGTGGGGCGAGCACTGAAGCTTTCTTT	TRBV19	TRBJ1-1	many	NA
CASSTGTVSNEQFF	TGTGCCAGCAGTACCGGGACGGTATCCAATGAGCAGTTCTTC	TRBV7-9	TRBJ2-1	many	NA
CASSQVDRSGADTQYF	TGCGCCAGCAGCCAAGTAGACAGGTCAGGCGCAGATACGCAGTATTTT	TRBV4-1	TRBJ2-3	few	NA
CASSFQVWETQYF	TGTGCCAGCAGCTTCCAAGTCTGGGAGACCCAGTACTTC	TRBV11-2	TRBJ2-5	many	NA
CASSHQESANTIYF	TGCGCCAGCAGCCACCAGGAATCAGCAAACACCATATATTTT	TRBV4-1	TRBJ1-3	NA	NA
CASSPGQRDRETQYF	TGTGCCAGCAGCCCGGGACAGAGAGACCGAGAGACCCAGTACTTC	TRBV11-2	TRBJ2-5	many	TRBD1
CASSSSTGNYGYTF	TGTGCCAGCAGTTCCTCTACAGGGAACTATGGCTACACCTTC	TRBV6-5	TRBJ1-2	few	NA
CASSLPGSSYNEQFF	TGCGCCAGCAGCTTACCCGGGAGCTCCTACAATGAGCAGTTCTTC	TRBV5-1	TRBJ2-1	many	NA
CASSKQMNTEAFF	TGTGCCAGCAGCAAACAGATGAACACTGAAGCTTTCTTT	TRBV14	TRBJ1-1	many	NA
CASSLEDLGDTQYF	TGTGCCAGCAGCTTGGAAGACTTGGGAGATACGCAGTATTTT	TRBV5-4	TRBJ2-3	NA	NA
CASGRTAGNTIYF	TGTGCCAGCGGGAGAACGGCTGGAAACACCATATATTTT	TRBV2	TRBJ1-3	once	NA
CASSQTANTEAFF	TGTGCCAGCAGCCAGACAGCTAACACTGAAGCTTTCTTT	TRBV12-3/TRBV12-4	TRBJ1-1	many	NA
CASSLLRGGGYEQYF	TGTGCCAGCAGTTTATTACGGGGGGGCGGGTACGAGCAGTACTTC	TRBV27	TRBJ2-7	many	TRBD2
CASSLLRTGEITLHF	TGTGCCAGTAGTCTGCTACGAACCGGGGAGATCACCCTCCACTTT	TRBV19	TRBJ1-6	many	NA
CASSESVSGRYEQYF	TGTGCCAGCAGTGAATCGGTTAGCGGGAGATACGAGCAGTACTTC	TRBV25-1	TRBJ2-7	NA	TRBD2
CASSAQGLVSDIQYF	TGTGCCAGCAGTGCGCAAGGACTAGTTAGTGACATTCAGTACTTC	TRBV2	TRBJ2-4	many	TRBD2
CASSIQESSYNEQFF	TGTGCCAGTAGTATCCAGGAGAGCTCCTACAATGAGCAGTTCTTC	TRBV19	TRBJ2-1	many	NA
CASSYGGYTEAFF	TGTGCCAGCAGTTACGGGGGGTACACTGAAGCTTTCTTT	TRBV6-9	TRBJ1-1	many	NA
CASSISSGEETQYF	TGTGCCAGTAGTATTTCGTCGGGGGAGGAGACCCAGTACTTC	TRBV19	TRBJ2-5	many	NA
CASSLGTGGLEKLFF	TGTGCCAGCAGCTTAGGGACAGGGGGCCTTGAAAAACTGTTTTTT	TRBV11-2	TRBJ1-4	NA	TRBD1
CASSILKGNRNTEAFF	TGTGCCAGCAGCATCCTAAAGGGGAATCGGAACACTGAAGCTTTCTTT	TRBV6-1	TRBJ1-1	many	NA
CASSPHTDTQYF	TGTGCCAGCAGCCCCCACACAGATACGCAGTATTTT	TRBV9	TRBJ2-3	NA	NA
CASSPIQGLRYF	TGTGCCAGCAGTCCAATACAGGGCCTCCGGTACTTC	TRBV6-1	TRBJ2-7	NA	NA
CASSYRTSGTDTQYF	TGTGCCAGCAGTTACAGGACTAGCGGCACAGATACGCAGTATTTT	TRBV6-5	TRBJ2-3	few	TRBD2
CASYRMSTDTQYF	TGTGCCAGCTACCGAATGAGCACAGATACGCAGTATTTT	TRBV18	TRBJ2-3	many	NA
CAWKGLGNTIYF	TGTGCCTGGAAGGGCCTTGGGAACACCATATATTTT	TRBV30	TRBJ1-3	many	NA
CASSLVNREGEKLFF	TGTGCCAGCAGCTTAGTTAACAGGGAGGGGGAAAAACTGTTTTTT	TRBV7-6	TRBJ1-4	NA	NA
CASSPRTGRAYNEQFF	TGTGCCAGCTCACCAAGGACAGGTCGGGCCTACAATGAGCAGTTCTTC	TRBV18	TRBJ2-1	NA	TRBD1
CASSSSGLASNEQFF	TGTGCCAGCAGCTCCTCGGGACTAGCGAGCAATGAGCAGTTCTTC	TRBV11-2	TRBJ2-1	NA	TRBD2
CASSLVSEQYF	TGTGCCAGCAGCTTAGTTAGCGAGCAGTACTTC	TRBV7-2	TRBJ2-7	few	NA
CTSSLGAANEKLFF	TGTACCAGCAGCTTGGGAGCGGCTAATGAAAAACTGTTTTTT	TRBV7-2	TRBJ1-4	few	NA
CASFPGSSYEQYF	TGTGCCAGCTTCCCGGGGAGCTCCTACGAGCAGTACTTC	TRBV7-8	TRBJ2-7	many	NA
CASTNWGRFSYEQYF	TGTGCCAGCACCAACTGGGGAAGATTTTCCTACGAACAGTACTTC	TRBV6-2/TRBV6-3	TRBJ2-7	many	NA
CASRPSSSGNTIYF	TGTGCCAGCAGGCCGTCCAGCTCTGGAAACACCATATATTTT	TRBV6-1	TRBJ1-3	many	NA
CASSYLTDTQYF	TGCGCCAGCAGCTACCTCACAGATACGCAGTATTTT	TRBV5-1	TRBJ2-3	many	NA
CASSRQANEKLFF	TGTGCCAGCAGTCGGCAGGCTAATGAAAAACTGTTTTTT	TRBV11-2	TRBJ1-4	NA	NA
CAVRGSWYTEAFF	TGTGCCGTCAGGGGGTCGTGGTACACTGAAGCTTTCTTT	TRBV27	TRBJ1-1	many	TRBD1